This T cell receptor (beta chain) was sequenced during a study of radiation and T cells in renal cell carcinoma. TCRdb keeps only in-frame clones here, not all; method: immunoSEQ multiplex PCR. The sample carries 100,000 to 150,000 clones, around 89% recorded once. The V end lost 7 bases, the J end lost 0 bases, and 13 bases lay between the germline ends. Germline lookup yields CDR1 PRHDT and CDR2 FYEKMQ (reference sequence). The CDR3 has 15 amino acids. The time point here: blood 2 weeks post-SBRT. Treatment of the sample: 15 Gy SBRT to primary tumor, nephrectomy 4 weeks later. V gene TRBV13 combines with J gene TRBJ2-1; D ambiguous. This receptor was taken from a woman between 65 and 79 years old with renal cell carcinoma. This specimen was blood, taken from a patient whose treatment included radiotherapy and nephrectomy. The CDR3 nucleotides are TGTGCCAGCACGCATTCGGGTTTCTCCTACAATGAGCAGTTCTTC. Translating it yields CASTHSGFSYNEQFF.